One and the same sample provided the 15 T cell receptor beta chains below, sequenced in a study. Tregs were sorted as CD4+CD25+CD127-/low cells. TCRdb recomputed calls from the 5' RACE reads with MiXCR, one row per CDR3 protein. Of roughly 9,900 distinct CDR3 sequences listed, about a sixth were seen once; the top ten hold 3% to 4%. Sequenced input: Tregs sorted from a lymph node. The source of these receptors is a female donor with breast cancer.

This clonotype counts as medium-sized. Its ends do not fully match the called genes, so a read error is possible. The rearrangement links TRBV5-1 to TRBJ1-1; D might be TRBD1 (5 bases). The CDR3 is 14 residues long. CDR1 SGHRS and CDR2 YFSETQ come from the germline V gene. This CDR3 is CASSPGTGNTEVFF. As DNA, the CDR3 is TGCGCCAGCAGCCCGGGGACGGGTAACACTGAAGTTTTCTTT.

By share of the sample, this clonotype is medium-sized. The chain is built from TRBV29-1 and TRBJ1-5; 7 bases agree with TRBD1. Germline lookup yields CDR1 SQVTM and CDR2 ANQGSEA. The CDR3 spans 13 residues. The V segment lost 6 bases and the J segment 7 bases; nucleotides outside the gene matches: 9. This CDR3 reads CSVLTGQGQPQHF. DNA of the CDR3: TGCAGCGTATTGACAGGGCAGGGCCAGCCCCAGCATTTT. Full variable domain (missing parts from reference TRBV29-1 and TRBJ1-5): SAVISQKPSRDICQRGTSLTIQCQVDSQVTMMFWYRQQPGQSLTLIATANQGSEATYESGFVIDKFPISRPNLTFSTLTVSNMSPEDSSIYLCSVLTGQGQPQHFGDGTRLSIL.

In regard to this clonotype: A much more abundant neighbour one base away suggests this may be a read error. The gene calls are TRBV9 and TRBJ2-3; D unclear. CDR1 SGDLS and CDR2 YYNGEE come from the germline V gene. The CDR3 sequence is 12 residues long. CDR3 amino acids: CASSESLDTRYF. The DNA for the CDR3 is TGTGCCAGCAGCGAGAGTTTAGATACGCGGTATTTT.

By share, this clonotype counts as medium-sized (0.01 to 0.1%). V gene TRBV29-1 combines with J gene TRBJ2-3, with 7 bases matching TRBD1. The germline gives CDR1 SQVTM, CDR2 ANQGSEA. V lost 3 bases and J lost 8; bases outside the gene matches: 11. The CDR3 has 14 amino acids. The CDR3, as DNA: TGCAGCGTTGATGACAGGGCCATCGAAGGTACGCAGTATTTT. It codes for CSVDDRAIEGTQYF.

By sample share, this clonotype is medium-sized (0.01 to 0.1%). The chain employs TRBV6-1 and TRBJ1-1; TRBD1 is a possible D gene (5 bases). Germline V gives CDR1 MNHNS, CDR2 SASEGT. V lost 5 bases and J lost 1, with 11 bases in between. The CDR3 is 14 residues long. CDR3 sequence: CASSSYTGNTEAFF. The CDR3 DNA follows: TGTGCCAGCAGTTCCTACACAGGGAACACTGAAGCTTTCTTT.

By share of the sample, this clonotype is medium-sized (0.01 to 0.1%). This chain's CDR3 is CASSLGQGSEKLFF. Here the CDR3 DNA reads TGCGCCAGCAGCTTGGGGCAGGGAAGTGAAAAACTGTTTTTT. The rearrangement joins TRBV5-1 to TRBJ1-4, with D possibly TRBD1 on 5 matching bases. CDR3 length: 14 amino acids. Germline V gene lookup returns CDR1 SGHRS and CDR2 YFSETQ. V was cut by 0 bases and J by 7 bases, with 10 bases left in between.

The J gene is TRBJ1-1, the V gene TRBV28, with TRBD1 as a possible D gene (5 bases). The germline gives CDR1 MDHEN, CDR2 SYDVKM. There are 14 residues in the CDR3. The V gene lost 2 bases and the J gene lost 3 bases, with 10 bases spanning the gap. The CDR3 here is CASSLAQGYTEAFF. In nucleotides, the CDR3 is TGTGCCAGCAGTTTAGCCCAGGGTTACACTGAAGCTTTCTTT.

This clonotype showed up just a few times. A much larger clone sits a single nucleotide away, making a read error possible. The chain has TRBV6-5 and TRBJ1-2; D is uncertain. Per the germline V gene, CDR1 is MNHEY and CDR2 is SVGAGI. Trimming removed 8 bases from V and 1 base from J, with 14 bases in between. This CDR3 has 14 amino acids. For the CDR3, the DNA is TGTGCCAGCGGTCCCTTTGCAGTTAACTATGGCTACACCTTC. It yields the protein CASGPFAVNYGYTF.

The chain's CDR3 is CASSFQGSSTDTQYF. CDR3 DNA: TGCGCCAGCAGCTTCCAGGGCTCTTCAACAGATACGCAGTATTTT. The chain recombines TRBV5-1 with TRBJ2-3, with D perhaps TRBD1 (5 bases). Germline loops: CDR1 SGHRS, CDR2 YFSETQ. This CDR3 has 15 residues. The V gene lost 2 bases and the J gene lost 3 bases, with 13 bases spanning the gap.

This clonotype has only a few counts. The rearrangement uses TRBV20-1 and TRBJ1-5; D ambiguous. V gave up 3 bases and J gave up 0 bases, with 6 bases separating them. This CDR3 is 13 amino acids long. Germline CDR1 DFQATT, CDR2 SNEGSKA (reference sequence). The DNA of the CDR3 is TGCAGTGCTAGTGGGAATAGCAATCAGCCCCAGCATTTT. Protein product: CSASGNSNQPQHF.

In its sample, this clonotype ranks as medium-sized (0.01 to 0.1%). V is TRBV20-1 and J is TRBJ2-7, with 9 positions matching TRBD2. CDR1 DFQATT and CDR2 SNEGSKA come from the germline V gene (reference sequence). CDR3 size: 14 residues. V dropped 1 base and J dropped 2; count of bases not matched to a gene: 3. CDR3 sequence (DNA): TGCAGTGCTAGAGGGCGACTAGCGGCCTACGAGCAGTACTTC. Protein sequence: CSARGRLAAYEQYF.

By share, this clonotype counts as medium-sized. The chain recombines TRBV12-3 or TRBV12-4 with TRBJ1-2, with unresolved D. This CDR3 has 14 amino acids. Trimming took off 3 bases at V and 4 bases at J, with 12 bases between the two ends. The CDR3 sequence is CASSLVLDAYGYTF. CDR3 in DNA: TGTGCCAGCAGTTTGGTCTTAGACGCCTATGGCTACACCTTC.

This clonotype occurred a few times. Since a much larger clone is just one base distant, this may be a read error. The chain couples TRBV12-3 or TRBV12-4 to TRBJ2-1; tentatively, D is TRBD1 (8 bases). This CDR3 contains 20 residues. V lost 0 bases and J 8 bases, leaving 29 bases between the germline ends. CDR3 in DNA: TGTGCCAGCAGTTTAGCGGACAGGGTGCGCTTGCTAGCGGAAGTAGATGAGCAGTTCTTC. It translates to CASSLADRVRLLAEVDEQFF.

By share, this clonotype counts as medium-sized. The chain has TRBV4-1 and TRBJ1-1; tentative D call: TRBD1 (5 bases). This CDR3 region has 15 residues. V lost 4 bases to trimming and J lost 1 base, with 13 bases between them. The germline CDR1 and CDR2 sequences are MGHRA and YSYEKL. The CDR3 region is CASSRTGRTNTEAFF. CDR3 sequence (DNA): TGCGCCAGCAGCCGGACGGGACGGACGAACACTGAAGCTTTCTTT.

This clonotype came up once. Because the CDR3 is missing its conserved closing phenylalanine or tryptophan, this is likely a read error. The DNA is omitted, as the CDR3 cannot be located on it reliably, and the CDR3 follows TCRdb's listing. V and J are TRBV5-1 and TRBJ2-6. The CDR3 is made up of 13 amino acids, end residues included. Germline V CDR1 and CDR2: SGHRS, YFSETQ. CDR3 residues: CASRPSGANVLTC.